This T cell receptor (beta chain) was sequenced for a study of identical twins. The study, taken as a whole, reports: The authors noted that invariant MAIT and iNKT cells could partly confound zero-insertion analyses.

CDR1 is SGHVS, CDR2 FQNEAQ, per germline. The CDR3 loop spans 16 amino acids. The V gene lost 5 bases and the J gene lost 9 bases, with 23 bases spanning the gap. As concerns this clonotype: Its matching antigen is unknown.

TCRdb redid the calling of the 5' RACE reads with MiXCR, one entry per CDR3 protein. The sample shows hundreds of thousands of distinct CDR3 sequences, 7.5% of them seen only once. These data were likewise used in another study, on yellow fever vaccine responses in identical twins.

The receptor was isolated from a woman under 30 in good health. This chain links TRBV7-8 with TRBJ2-1, with a tentative D call TRBD2 (5 bases). Source material: memory (CD45RO+) T cells sorted from blood. This CDR3 is CASSLTGINDPGEQFF. The DNA for the CDR3 is TGTGCCAGCAGCCTGACCGGGATCAACGATCCTGGTGAGCAGTTCTTC. The variable domain in full, completed from reference TRBV7-8 and TRBJ2-1, reads GAGVSQSPRYKVAKRGQDVALRCDPISGHVSLFWYQQALGQGPEFLTYFQNEAQLDKSGLPSDRFFAERPEGSVSTLKIQRTQQEDSAVYLCASSLTGINDPGEQFFGPGTRLTVL.